These 14 T cell receptor beta chains were sequenced from one sample in a study of T cells in Graves' hyperthyroidism and ophthalmopathy. TCR beta CDR3 sequences were amplified from RNA transcripts. Carried out on the TCR CDR3, a first-round RT-PCR used the HTBI primer set. A single record per CDR3 protein comes from TCRdb applying MiXCR to the multiplex PCR reads. The sample lists around 700,000 distinct CDR3 sequences, over 15% seen once, with approximately 15% in the top ten. Sequencing input: blood. The receptors were sampled from a woman between 50 and 59 years old with Graves' hyperthyroidism that later progressed to Graves' ophthalmopathy.

This clonotype was recorded many times. The V and J genes are TRBV11-2 and TRBJ2-4; D is perhaps TRBD1 or TRBD2 (5 bases each). V was trimmed by 6 bases and J by 11 bases, leaving 14 bases between them. This CDR3 is built from 12 residues. Per the germline V gene, CDR1 is SGHAT and CDR2 is FQNNGV. The CDR3 protein is CASSLEGLVQYF. The CDR3 region has the DNA TGTGCCAGCAGTCTAGAGGGGCTTGTTCAGTACTTC.

This clonotype was detected many times. V gene TRBV10-3 combines with J gene TRBJ1-1; D remains unclear. The CDR3 is 15 residues long. V lost 0 bases and J lost 0, with 8 bases in between. Germline V CDR1 and CDR2: ENHRY, SYGVKD. The CDR3 sequence is CAISESKQMNTEAFF. DNA of the CDR3: TGTGCCATCAGTGAGTCGAAACAGATGAACACTGAAGCTTTCTTT.

This clonotype was recorded at least ten times. The chain joins TRBV5-1 to TRBJ2-3; 11 nucleotides match TRBD2. Germline V gene sequence: CDR1 SGHRS, CDR2 YFSETQ. The CDR3 extends over 18 amino acids. Trimming removed 4 bases from V and 0 bases from J; junction bases left unmatched: 10. The CDR3 protein is CASSPSRLAGRSTDTQYF. In nucleotides, the CDR3 is TGCGCCAGCAGCCCTAGCCGACTAGCGGGGAGGAGCACAGATACGCAGTATTTT. Looking up the rest from reference TRBV5-1 and TRBJ2-3 gives the full variable domain: KAGVTQTPRYLIKTRGQQVTLSCSPISGHRSVSWYQQTPGQGLQFLFEYFSETQRNKGNFPGRFSGRQFSNSRSEMNVSTLELGDSALYLCASSPSRLAGRSTDTQYFGPGTRLTVL.

The gene calls are TRBV20-1 and TRBJ2-3; the D gene is possibly TRBD1 (6 bases). CDR3 size: 15 residues. Trimming left V 1 base short and J 2 bases short, with 13 bases between. The germline CDR1 and CDR2 sequences are DFQATT and SNEGSKA (reference sequence). CDR3 sequence (DNA): TGCAGTGCTAGAGCAGGCAGGGGATTCACAGATACGCAGTATTTT. Its protein is CSARAGRGFTDTQYF.

This clonotype was counted ten times or more. The CDR3 loop reads CAKRGMIETDTQYF. In nucleotides, the CDR3 is TGTGCCAAGAGGGGAATGATCGAGACAGATACGCAGTATTTT. V usage is TRBV2 and J usage is TRBJ2-3; the D gene could be TRBD1 or TRBD2 (5 bases each). The CDR3 totals 14 residues. Trimming cost V 10 bases and J 3 bases, with 17 bases left between them. CDR1 is SNHLY, CDR2 FYNNEI, per germline. The full variable domain, in which reference TRBV2 and TRBJ2-3 provide the parts outside the CDR3, is EPEVTQTPSHQVTQMGQEVILRCVPISNHLYFYWYRQILGQKVEFLVSFYNNEISEKSEIFDDQFSVERPDGSNFTLKIRSTKLEDSAMYFCAKRGMIETDTQYFGPGTRLTVL.

The genes are TRBV6-1 and TRBJ2-4, with TRBD2 matching over 12 bases. V was clipped by 2 bases and J by 0 bases; unmatched bases: 5. The CDR3 has 18 residues. The germline CDR1 and CDR2 sequences are MNHNS and SASEGT. The CDR3 nucleotides are TGTGCCAGCAGTGAATTGGGACTAGCGGGTATAGCCAAAAACATTCAGTACTTC. It is translated as CASSELGLAGIAKNIQYF.

This clonotype appeared many times. DNA of the CDR3: TGTGCCAGCAGTGAAAGGGGTGGGGAAAATTCACCCCTCCACTTT. It yields the protein CASSERGGENSPLHF. The chain uses TRBV2 and TRBJ1-6; D might be TRBD1 (5 bases). V was pared by 2 bases and J by 7 bases, with 12 bases between. Looked up from germline, CDR1 is SNHLY and CDR2 is FYNNEI. This CDR3 spans 15 amino acids.

The chain employs TRBV2 and TRBJ1-1; no clear D gene. Germline CDR1 SNHLY, CDR2 FYNNEI. Trimming cost V 0 bases and J 5 bases, with 13 bases left between them. The CDR3 totals 15 residues. CDR3 sequence: CASSEALSISTEAFF. In DNA, the CDR3 is TGTGCCAGCAGTGAAGCGCTTTCTATAAGTACTGAAGCTTTCTTT.

This sequence joins TRBV6-1 and TRBJ1-5; no clear D. The germline V gene has CDR1 MNHNS and CDR2 SASEGT. With 6 bases removed from V and 9 bases from J, the gap between germline ends came to 12 bases. The CDR3 runs to 12 residues. Here the CDR3 reads CASRAGKGPQHF. The CDR3 DNA sequence: TGTGCCAGCAGGGCCGGAAAGGGGCCCCAGCATTTT.

The sample holds a few counts of this clonotype. The rearrangement joins TRBV15 to TRBJ2-7; a possible D gene is TRBD1 (5 bases). Per germline, CDR1 LNHNV and CDR2 YYDKDF (reference sequence). This CDR3 has 13 amino acids. Trimming removed 3 bases at V and 3 bases at J, with 9 bases between. This CDR3 reads CATSSGQGYEQYF. The CDR3, as DNA: TGTGCCACCAGCAGCGGGCAGGGCTACGAGCAGTACTTC.

Only a few counts were recorded for this clonotype. The chain employs TRBV20-1 and TRBJ1-5; D ambiguous. The V end lost 0 bases, the J end lost 0 bases, and 9 bases lay between the germline ends. Germline V gives CDR1 DFQATT, CDR2 SNEGSKA (reference sequence). This CDR3 is 15 amino acids long. The CDR3 sequence: CSARDRVGSNQPQHF. The CDR3 DNA reads TGCAGTGCTAGAGATCGAGTGGGTAGCAATCAGCCCCAGCATTTT.

The CDR3 nucleotides are TGTGCCTTCAATGTTTTCGGACATCCAAAGTCACCCCTCCACTTT. It is translated as CAFNVFGHPKSPLHF. The chain links TRBV27 to TRBJ1-6, with a weak D call TRBD1 (5 bases). Germline loops: CDR1 MNHEY, CDR2 SMNVEV (reference sequence). V was pared by 11 bases and J by 10 bases, with 24 bases between. This CDR3 contains 15 residues.

The chain couples TRBV10-1 to TRBJ2-1; tentatively, D is TRBD1 (7 bases). This CDR3 is 14 amino acids long. From germline, CDR1 is WNHNN and CDR2 SYGVQD (reference sequence). Between the trimmed V and J ends, which lost 0 bases and 7 bases, there was a span of 10 bases. Here the CDR3 DNA reads TGCGCCAGCAGTGAGTCGCAGGGGGGAAATGAGCAGTTCTTC. As protein: CASSESQGGNEQFF.

This clonotype was counted between two and nine times. The CDR3 reads CASSEVGGLETQYF. Written as DNA, the CDR3 is TGTGCCAGCAGTGAAGTCGGGGGTTTAGAGACCCAGTACTTC. This chain joins TRBV2 and TRBJ2-5; maybe TRBD2 (6 bases). Between the trimmed V and J ends, which lost 1 base and 4 bases, there was a span of 10 bases. Germline assignment: CDR1 SNHLY and CDR2 FYNNEI. The CDR3 extends over 14 amino acids.